Below, one T cell receptor (beta chain) is given with its context. This sample is drawn from a study of blood T cell repertoires in COVID-19. The overall study: Acute and convalescent COVID-19 specimens originated in the United States, Italy and Spain. The cDNA or gDNA used as material had been derived from T cells, B-cell-depleted T cells, or PBMCs.

Original data processing: Reference gene primer amplification gave estimated nucleated cell counts. TCRdb's copy holds only in-frame clones and misses some; the assay was immunoSEQ multiplex PCR. V and J calls and clone size are copied from that table; D and trimming were computed from the DNA. The sample yields 230,000 or so clones, 65% to 90% seen once. The clonotype comes from a man between 35 and 55 years old who had recovered from COVID-19. Sequences were obtained from peripheral blood.

CDR3 DNA sequence: TGTGCCATCACCATGGACAGGGCAGGGGACACTGAAGCTTTCTTT. Translated, it gives CAITMDRAGDTEAFF. V and J are TRBV10-3 and TRBJ1-1; 8 positions agree with TRBD1. V shed 7 bases, J shed 3 bases, and the junction held 10 bases outside the gene matches. Germline loops: CDR1 ENHRY, CDR2 SYGVKD. The CDR3 is 15 amino acids.